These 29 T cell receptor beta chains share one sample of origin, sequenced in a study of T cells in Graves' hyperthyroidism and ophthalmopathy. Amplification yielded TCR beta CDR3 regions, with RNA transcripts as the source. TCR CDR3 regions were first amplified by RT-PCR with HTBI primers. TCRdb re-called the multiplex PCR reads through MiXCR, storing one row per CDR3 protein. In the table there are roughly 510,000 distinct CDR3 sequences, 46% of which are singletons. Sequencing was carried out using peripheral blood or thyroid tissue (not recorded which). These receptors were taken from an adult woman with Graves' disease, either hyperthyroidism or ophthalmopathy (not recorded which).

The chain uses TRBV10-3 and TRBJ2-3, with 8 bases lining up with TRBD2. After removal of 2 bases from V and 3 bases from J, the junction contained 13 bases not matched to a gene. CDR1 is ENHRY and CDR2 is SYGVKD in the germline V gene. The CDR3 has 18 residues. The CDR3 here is CAISESPLGERGTDTQYF. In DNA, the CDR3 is TGTGCCATCAGTGAGAGCCCCCTCGGGGAGCGGGGGACAGATACGCAGTATTTT.

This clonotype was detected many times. The CDR3 here is CSAATGENTEAFF. The CDR3, as DNA: TGCAGTGCCGCGACAGGGGAAAACACTGAAGCTTTCTTT. V is TRBV20-1 and J is TRBJ1-1, with 8 bases aligning to TRBD1. The trim removed 6 bases at V and 2 bases at J, leaving 5 bases unmatched. Germline CDR1 is DFQATT and CDR2 is SNEGSKA (reference sequence). This CDR3 contains 13 residues.

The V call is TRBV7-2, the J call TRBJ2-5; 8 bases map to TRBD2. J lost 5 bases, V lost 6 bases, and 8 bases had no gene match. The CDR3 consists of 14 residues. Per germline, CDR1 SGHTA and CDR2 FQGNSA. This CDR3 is CASRRAGGEETQYF. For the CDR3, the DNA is TGTGCCAGCAGGCGGGCGGGGGGCGAGGAGACCCAGTACTTC.

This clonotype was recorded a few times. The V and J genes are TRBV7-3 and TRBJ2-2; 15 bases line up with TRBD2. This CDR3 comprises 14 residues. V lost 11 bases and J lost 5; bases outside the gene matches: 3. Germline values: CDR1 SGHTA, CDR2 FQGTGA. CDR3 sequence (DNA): TGTGCCTCCGGACTAGCGGGAGGGACCGGGGAGCTGTTTTTT. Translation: CASGLAGGTGELFF.

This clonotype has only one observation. CDR3 nucleotide sequence: TGTGCCAGCAGCCCCGCTTGGGGCAATCAGCCCCAGCATTTT. Its protein product is CASSPAWGNQPQHF. The genes are TRBV7-9 and TRBJ1-5, with D unclear. Trimming left V 5 bases short and J 2 bases short, with 10 bases between. CDR1 is SEHNR, CDR2 FQNEAQ, per germline (reference sequence). This CDR3 comprises 14 residues.

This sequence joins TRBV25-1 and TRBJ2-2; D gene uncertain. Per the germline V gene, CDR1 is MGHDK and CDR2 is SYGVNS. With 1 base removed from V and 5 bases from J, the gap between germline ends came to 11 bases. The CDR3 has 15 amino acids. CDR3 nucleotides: TGTGCCAGCAGTGAATCTCAAATGCATACCGGGGAGCTGTTTTTT. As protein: CASSESQMHTGELFF.

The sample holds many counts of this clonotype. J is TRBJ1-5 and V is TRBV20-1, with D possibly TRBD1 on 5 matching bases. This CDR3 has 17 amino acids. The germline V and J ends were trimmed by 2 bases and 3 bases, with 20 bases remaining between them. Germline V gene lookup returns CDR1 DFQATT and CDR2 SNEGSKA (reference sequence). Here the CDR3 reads CSARRGVGRLTNQPQHF. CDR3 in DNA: TGCAGTGCTAGACGGGGGGTCGGTCGACTTACCAATCAGCCCCAGCATTTT.

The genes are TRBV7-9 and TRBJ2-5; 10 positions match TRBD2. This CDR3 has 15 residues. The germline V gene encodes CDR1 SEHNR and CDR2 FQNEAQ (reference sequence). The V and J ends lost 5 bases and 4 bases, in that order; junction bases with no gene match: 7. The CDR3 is CASSPQRGGIETQYF. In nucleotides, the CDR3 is TGTGCCAGCAGCCCCCAGCGGGGGGGCATAGAGACCCAGTACTTC.

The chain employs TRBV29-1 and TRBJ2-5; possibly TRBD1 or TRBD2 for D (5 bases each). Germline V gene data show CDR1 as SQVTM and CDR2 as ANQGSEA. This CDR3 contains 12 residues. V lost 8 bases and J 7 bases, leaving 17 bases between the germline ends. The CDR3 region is CSFGTREGTQYF. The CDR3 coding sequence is TGCAGCTTCGGGACGCGAGAAGGGACCCAGTACTTC.

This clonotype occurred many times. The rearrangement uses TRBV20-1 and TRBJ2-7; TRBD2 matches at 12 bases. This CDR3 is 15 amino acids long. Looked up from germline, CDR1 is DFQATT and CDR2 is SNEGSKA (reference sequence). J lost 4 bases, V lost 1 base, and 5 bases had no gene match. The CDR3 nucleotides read TGCAGTGCTAGAGTCCTAACTAGCGGGAGGTACGAGCAGTACTTC. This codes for CSARVLTSGRYEQYF.

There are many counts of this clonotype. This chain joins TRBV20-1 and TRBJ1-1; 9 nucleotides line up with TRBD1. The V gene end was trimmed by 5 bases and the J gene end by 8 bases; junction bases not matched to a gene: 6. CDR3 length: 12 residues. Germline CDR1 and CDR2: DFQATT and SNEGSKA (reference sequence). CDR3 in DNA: TGCAGTGCTCGGGAAGGGACAGGGGAAGCTTTCTTT. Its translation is CSAREGTGEAFF.

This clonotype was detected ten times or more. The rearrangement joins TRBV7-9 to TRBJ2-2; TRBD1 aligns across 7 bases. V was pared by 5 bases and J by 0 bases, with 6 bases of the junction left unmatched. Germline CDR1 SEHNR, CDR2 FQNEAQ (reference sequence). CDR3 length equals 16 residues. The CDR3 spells CASSTPTGPNTGELFF. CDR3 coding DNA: TGTGCCAGCAGCACCCCGACAGGGCCGAACACCGGGGAGCTGTTTTTT.

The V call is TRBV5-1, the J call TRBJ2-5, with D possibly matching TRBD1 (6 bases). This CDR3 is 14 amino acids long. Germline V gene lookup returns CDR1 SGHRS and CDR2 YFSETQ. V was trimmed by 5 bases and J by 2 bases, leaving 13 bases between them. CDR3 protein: CASRLGGSQETQYF. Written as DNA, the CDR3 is TGCGCCAGCAGGTTAGGGGGATCTCAAGAGACCCAGTACTTC. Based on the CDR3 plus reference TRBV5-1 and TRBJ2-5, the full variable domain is KAGVTQTPRYLIKTRGQQVTLSCSPISGHRSVSWYQQTPGQGLQFLFEYFSETQRNKGNFPGRFSGRQFSNSRSEMNVSTLELGDSALYLCASRLGGSQETQYFGPGTRLLVL.

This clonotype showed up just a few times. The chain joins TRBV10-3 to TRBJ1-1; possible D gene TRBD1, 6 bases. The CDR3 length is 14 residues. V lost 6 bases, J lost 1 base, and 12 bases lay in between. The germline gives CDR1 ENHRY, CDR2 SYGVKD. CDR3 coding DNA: TGTGCCATCAGGAGCAGGGGCGAGAACACTGAAGCTTTCTTT. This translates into CAIRSRGENTEAFF.

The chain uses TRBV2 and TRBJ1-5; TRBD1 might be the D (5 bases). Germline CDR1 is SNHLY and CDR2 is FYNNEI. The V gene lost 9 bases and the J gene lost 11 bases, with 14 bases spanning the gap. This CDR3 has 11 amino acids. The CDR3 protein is CASNGAKTQHF. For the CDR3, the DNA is TGTGCCAGTAATGGGGCAAAGACCCAGCATTTT.

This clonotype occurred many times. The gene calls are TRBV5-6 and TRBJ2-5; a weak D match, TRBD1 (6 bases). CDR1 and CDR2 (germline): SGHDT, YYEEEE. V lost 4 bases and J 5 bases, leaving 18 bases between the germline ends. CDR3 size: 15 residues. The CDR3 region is CASSPLTGSAETQYF. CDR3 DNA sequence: TGTGCCAGCAGCCCCTTAACAGGGAGCGCCGAGACCCAGTACTTC.

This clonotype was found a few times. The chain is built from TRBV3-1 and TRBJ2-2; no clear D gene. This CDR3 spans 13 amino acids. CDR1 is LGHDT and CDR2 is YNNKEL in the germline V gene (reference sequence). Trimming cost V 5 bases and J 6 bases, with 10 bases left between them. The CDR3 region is CASSSRSAGELFF. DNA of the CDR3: TGTGCCAGCAGCTCCAGAAGTGCCGGGGAGCTGTTTTTT.

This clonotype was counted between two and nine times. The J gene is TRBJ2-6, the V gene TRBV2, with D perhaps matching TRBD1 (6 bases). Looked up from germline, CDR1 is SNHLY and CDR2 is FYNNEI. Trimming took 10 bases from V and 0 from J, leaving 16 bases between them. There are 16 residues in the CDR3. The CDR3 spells CATQQGRGSGANVLTF. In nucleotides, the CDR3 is TGTGCCACACAACAGGGTCGGGGCTCTGGGGCCAACGTCCTGACTTTC.

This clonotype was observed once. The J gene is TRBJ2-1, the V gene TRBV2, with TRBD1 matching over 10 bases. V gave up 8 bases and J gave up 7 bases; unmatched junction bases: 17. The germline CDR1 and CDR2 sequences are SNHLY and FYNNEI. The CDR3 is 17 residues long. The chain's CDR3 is CASRAHPGQGSGNEQFF. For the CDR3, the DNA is TGTGCCAGCCGGGCCCACCCGGGACAGGGGTCGGGGAATGAGCAGTTCTTC. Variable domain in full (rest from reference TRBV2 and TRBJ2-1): EPEVTQTPSHQVTQMGQEVILRCVPISNHLYFYWYRQILGQKVEFLVSFYNNEISEKSEIFDDQFSVERPDGSNFTLKIRSTKLEDSAMYFCASRAHPGQGSGNEQFFGPGTRLTVL.

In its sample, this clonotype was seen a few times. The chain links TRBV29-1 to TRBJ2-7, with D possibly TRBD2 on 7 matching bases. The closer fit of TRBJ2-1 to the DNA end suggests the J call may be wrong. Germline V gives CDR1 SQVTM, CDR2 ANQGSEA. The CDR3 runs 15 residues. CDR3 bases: TGCAGCGTTGAGGTGGTGGGAGGGGGGTCCAATGAGCAGTTCTTC. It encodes CSVEVVGGGSNEQFF.

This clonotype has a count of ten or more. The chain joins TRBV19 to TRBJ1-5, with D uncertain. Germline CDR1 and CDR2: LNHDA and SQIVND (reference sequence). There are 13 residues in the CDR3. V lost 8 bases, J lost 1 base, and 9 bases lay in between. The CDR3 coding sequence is TGTGCCAGTTCGCGGGAGAGCAATCAGCCCCAGCATTTT. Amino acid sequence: CASSRESNQPQHF.

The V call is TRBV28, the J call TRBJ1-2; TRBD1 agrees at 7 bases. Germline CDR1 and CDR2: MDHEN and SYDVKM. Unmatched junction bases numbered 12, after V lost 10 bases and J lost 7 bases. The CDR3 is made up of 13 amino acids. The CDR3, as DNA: TGTGCCACCCCGGGGACAGCCTTGACTGGCTACACCTTC. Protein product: CATPGTALTGYTF.

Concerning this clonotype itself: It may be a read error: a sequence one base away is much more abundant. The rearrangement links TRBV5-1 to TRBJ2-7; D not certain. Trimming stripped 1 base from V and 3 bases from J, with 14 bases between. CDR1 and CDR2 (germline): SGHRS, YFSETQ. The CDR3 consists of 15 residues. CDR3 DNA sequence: TGCGCCAGCAGCTTGTCTTCTAGGACCATCTACGAGCAGTACTTC. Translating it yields CASSLSSRTIYEQYF.

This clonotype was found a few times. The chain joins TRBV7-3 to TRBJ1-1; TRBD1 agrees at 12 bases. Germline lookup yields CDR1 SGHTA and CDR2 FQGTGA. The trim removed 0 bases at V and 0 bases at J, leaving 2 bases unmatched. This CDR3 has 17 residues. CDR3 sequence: CASSLTGTGGMNTEAFF. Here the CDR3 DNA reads TGTGCCAGCAGCTTAACGGGGACAGGGGGCATGAACACTGAAGCTTTCTTT.

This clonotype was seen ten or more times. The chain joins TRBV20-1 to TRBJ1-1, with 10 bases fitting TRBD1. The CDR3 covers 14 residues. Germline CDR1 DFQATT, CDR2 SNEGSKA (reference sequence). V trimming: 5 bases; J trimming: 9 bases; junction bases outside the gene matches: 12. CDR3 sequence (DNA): TGCAGTGCTTCACCTGGACAGGGGGTTAATCAAGCTTTCTTT. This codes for CSASPGQGVNQAFF.

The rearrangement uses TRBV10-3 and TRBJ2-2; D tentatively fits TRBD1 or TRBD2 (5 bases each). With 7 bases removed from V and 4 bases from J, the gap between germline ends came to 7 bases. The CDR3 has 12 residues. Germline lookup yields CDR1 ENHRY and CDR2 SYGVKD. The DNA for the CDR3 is TGTGCCATCACAGGGACCACCGGGGAGCTGTTTTTT. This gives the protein CAITGTTGELFF.

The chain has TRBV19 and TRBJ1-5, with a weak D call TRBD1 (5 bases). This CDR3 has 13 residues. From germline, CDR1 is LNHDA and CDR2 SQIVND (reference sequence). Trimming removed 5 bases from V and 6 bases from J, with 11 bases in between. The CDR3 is CASSPWDAQPQHF. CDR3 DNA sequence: TGTGCCAGTAGTCCCTGGGACGCTCAGCCCCAGCATTTT.

This CDR3 reads CASSTTLYEQYF. The CDR3 nucleotides read TGTGCCAGCAGCACAACCCTCTACGAGCAGTACTTC. The chain uses TRBV7-8 and TRBJ2-7; D gene ambiguous. The CDR3 is made up of 12 amino acids. Deletions cut 5 bases from V and 3 bases from J, with 8 bases between. Germline V lookup: CDR1 SGHVS, CDR2 FQNEAQ.

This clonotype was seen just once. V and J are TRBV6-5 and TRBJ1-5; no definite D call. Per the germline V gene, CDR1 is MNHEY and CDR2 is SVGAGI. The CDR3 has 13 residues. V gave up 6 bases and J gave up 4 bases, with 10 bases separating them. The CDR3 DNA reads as TGTGCCAGCAGAAGGACGGAAAATCAGCCCCAGCATTTT. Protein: CASRRTENQPQHF.